This entry lists 2 T cell receptor beta chains sequenced from one sample in a study of blood T cell repertoires in COVID-19. Produced via immunoSEQ multiplex PCR; TCRdb's table is partial and in-frame only. The data contain about 76,000 clones, 88% of them seen just once; the ten biggest clones take up 5.8%. Sequences were obtained from peripheral blood. These receptors all stem from a man between 50 and 59 years old with active COVID-19.

The chain uses TRBV6-2 or TRBV6-3 and TRBJ2-3; 9 bases match TRBD2. CDR1 MNHEY and CDR2 SVGEGT come from the germline V gene. V lost 4 bases and J lost 2; bases outside the gene matches: 10. The CDR3 loop spans 17 amino acids. CDR3 coding DNA: TGTGCCAGCAGTTCTCCTCGGAGCGGGGGGTTCACAGATACGCAGTATTTT. The encoded protein is CASSSPRSGGFTDTQYF.

This clone was seen only a few times. The V and J genes are TRBV3-1 (or the pseudogene TRBV3-2) and TRBJ1-1; the D is unclear. This CDR3 region has 13 residues. Trimming removed 5 bases at V and 3 bases at J, with 10 bases between. CDR1 and CDR2 from the germline V gene are LGHDT and YNNKEL (reference sequence). The CDR3 bases are TGTGCCAGCAGCGGTCAGTCTGACACTGAAGCTTTCTTT. It codes for CASSGQSDTEAFF.